This T cell receptor (beta chain) originates from a study of blood T cell repertoires in COVID-19. Study-wide background: Sample material is recorded as cDNA or gDNA derived from T cells, B-cell-depleted T cells, or PBMCs.

Sequencing used immunoSEQ multiplex PCR; TCRdb keeps in-frame clones, though not all of them. The repertoire has about 73,000 clones, 80% to 85% of them found once; the top ten carry 25% to 30%. The germline V gene has CDR1 KGHDR and CDR2 SFDVKD. The trim removed 6 bases at V and 4 bases at J, leaving 8 bases unmatched. The CDR3 sequence is 15 residues long. This clonotype was obtained from a human donor in a cohort sampled during active COVID-19. J is TRBJ1-5 and V is TRBV24-1; 7 nucleotides align to TRBD1. Material: peripheral blood. CDR3 sequence (DNA): TGTGCCACCAGTAGAACAGGGGCTGTGAATCAGCCCCAGCATTTT. The encoded protein is CATSRTGAVNQPQHF.